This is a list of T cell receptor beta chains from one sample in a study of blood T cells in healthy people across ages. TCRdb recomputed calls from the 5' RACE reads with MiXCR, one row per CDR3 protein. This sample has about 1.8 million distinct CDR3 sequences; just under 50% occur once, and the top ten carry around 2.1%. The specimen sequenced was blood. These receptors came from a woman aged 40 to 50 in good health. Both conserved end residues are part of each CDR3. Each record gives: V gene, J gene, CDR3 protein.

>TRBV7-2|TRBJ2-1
CASRRGLNEQFF
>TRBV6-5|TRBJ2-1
CASSFAGPYNEQFF
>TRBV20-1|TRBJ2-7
CSSRDTTYEQYF
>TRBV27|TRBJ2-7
CASSPNPASGAYEQYF
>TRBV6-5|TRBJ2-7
CASKGGPYEQYF
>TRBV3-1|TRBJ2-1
CASSLPGSTSGLDNEQFF
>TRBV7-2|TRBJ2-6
CASSLVPNSGANVPTF
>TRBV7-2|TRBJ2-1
CASSSQSGGPYNEQFF
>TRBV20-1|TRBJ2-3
CSARYPTGRVADTQYF
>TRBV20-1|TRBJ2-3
CSAPPRLAGGADTQYF
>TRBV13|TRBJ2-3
CASSVPTATNTQYF
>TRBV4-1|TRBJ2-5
CASSGTGAGAVEQYF
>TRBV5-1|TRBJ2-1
CASSSIPLTGGQFF
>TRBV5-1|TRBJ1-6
CASSLAGQGRSPPHF
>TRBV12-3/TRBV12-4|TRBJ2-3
CASSPRGISTDTQYF
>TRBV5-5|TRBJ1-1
CASSSGTGVQVTEAFF
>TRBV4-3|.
CASSPADRVGETQYF
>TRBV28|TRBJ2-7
CASRGGGAFYEQYF
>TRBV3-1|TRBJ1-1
CASSPGTSRPEAFF
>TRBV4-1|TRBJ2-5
CASSQETWRQETQYF
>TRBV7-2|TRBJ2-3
CASSPEIRLAVTQYF
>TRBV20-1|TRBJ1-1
CSANSNTEAFF
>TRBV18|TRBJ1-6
CASSPLSLTGTDYNSPLHF
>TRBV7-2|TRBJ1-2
CASSVRDRGNYGYTF
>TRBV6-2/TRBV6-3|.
CASSYWDRGEQYF
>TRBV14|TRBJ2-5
CASSQRPRTSGVETQYF
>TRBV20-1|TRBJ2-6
CSARGAILSGANVLTF
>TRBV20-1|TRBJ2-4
CSAVSSGTAKNIQYF
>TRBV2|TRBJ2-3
CASRKGSADTQYF
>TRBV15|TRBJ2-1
CATSWNGAIAYNEQFF
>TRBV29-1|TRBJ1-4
CSAGVGENEKLFF